The present TCR beta chain was sequenced within a study of OX40 agonist ivuxolimab in advanced cancers. Study at large: Patients received the agonistic anti-OX40 (CD134) antibody ivuxolimab.

Germline CDR1 GTSNPN, CDR2 SVGIG (reference sequence). V was trimmed by 6 bases and J by 0 bases, leaving 5 bases between them. The CDR3 runs 11 residues. Using immunoSEQ multiplex PCR, the repertoire was profiled, and TCRdb retains in-frame clones only, with some absent. The table has tens of thousands of clones, 75% to 90% seen once. The table lists this clone with a few counts. The chain employs TRBV30 and TRBJ1-2; D ambiguous. The sequence was collected from an adult with an advanced solid tumor such as melanoma, head and neck, liver or kidney cancer. The specimen comprised CD4+ or CD8+ T cells sorted from blood, sampled in a trial of the OX40 agonist ivuxolimab. The CDR3 DNA is TGTGCCTGCCGAGCTAACTATGGCTACACCTTC. Translating gives CACRANYGYTF.